Presented here are 11 T cell receptor beta chains from one specimen sequenced in a study of T-cell memory formation after mild COVID-19. From the 5' RACE reads, TCRdb called clonotypes with MiXCR, one entry per CDR3 protein. The sample includes 550,000 to 700,000 distinct CDR3 sequences, more than 15% of them seen just once. The material sequenced was PBMCs or a T cell subset sorted from them (not recorded which). The receptors shown here come from an adult woman who had mild COVID-19 (a few samples of this study predate the infection). Cell type and time point are not known.

This clonotype was detected once. This chain connects TRBV7-3 to TRBJ2-7; 7 bases agree with TRBD2. The germline CDR1 and CDR2 sequences are SGHTA and FQGTGA. CDR3 length: 14 amino acids. The ends lost 1 base at V and 6 bases at J; junction bases unmatched: 6. In DNA, the CDR3 is TGTGCCAGCAGCTTAATGGGGGGGGACCCCGAGCAGTACTTC. Translated: CASSLMGGDPEQYF. The full variable domain, in which reference TRBV7-3 and TRBJ2-7 provide the parts outside the CDR3, is GAGVSQTPSNKVTEKGKYVELRCDPISGHTALYWYRQSLGQGPEFLIYFQGTGAADDSGLPNDRFFAVRPEGSVSTLKIQRTERGDSAVYLCASSLMGGDPEQYFGPGTRLTVT.

This clonotype was observed a handful of times. The chain recombines TRBV7-9 with TRBJ1-1; 10 nucleotides agree with TRBD1. The CDR3 length is 13 residues. The V gene end was trimmed by 4 bases and the J gene end by 7 bases; junction bases not matched to a gene: 3. Looked up from germline, CDR1 is SEHNR and CDR2 is FQNEAQ (reference sequence). CDR3 in amino acids: CASSWTGGSEAFF. The CDR3, as DNA: TGTGCCAGCAGCTGGACAGGGGGAAGTGAAGCTTTCTTT.

This clonotype was observed at least ten times. The V call is TRBV4-3, the J call TRBJ2-1; 7 bases line up with TRBD2. V lost 3 bases and J lost 10; bases outside the gene matches: 12. The CDR3 is 15 amino acids. CDR1 and CDR2 from the germline V gene are LGHNA and YSLEER. The CDR3 bases are TGCGCCAGCAGCCAGGAGCGGGATAATCTCGTAGAGCAGTTCTTC. Amino acids: CASSQERDNLVEQFF.

In this sample, this clonotype turned up a few times. The V and J genes are TRBV4-2 and TRBJ2-1, with a tentative D call TRBD1 (5 bases). The ends were cut back, 1 base at V and 3 bases at J, with 10 bases in the middle. The length of the CDR3 is 15 residues. Germline-derived CDR1 and CDR2 are LGHNA and YNFKEQ. CDR3 region: CASSQGQGRYNEQFF. DNA of the CDR3: TGTGCCAGCAGCCAAGGTCAGGGCCGCTACAATGAGCAGTTCTTC.

V usage is TRBV15 and J usage is TRBJ2-3, with 8 bases lining up with TRBD2. CDR3 length: 16 residues. V shed 1 base and J 0 bases; nucleotides not matched to a gene: 3. Germline V gene sequence: CDR1 LNHNV, CDR2 YYDKDF (reference sequence). The CDR3 sequence: CATSRAAGESTDTQYF. The CDR3 region has the DNA TGTGCCACCAGCAGAGCAGCGGGAGAGAGCACAGATACGCAGTATTTT.

In this sample, this clonotype turned up a few times. The rearrangement uses TRBV13 and TRBJ1-1; a weak D match, TRBD1 (5 bases). There are 13 residues in the CDR3. Germline V gene lookup returns CDR1 PRHDT and CDR2 FYEKMQ (reference sequence). Trimming pared 6 bases from V and 4 bases from J, leaving 12 bases between. In DNA, the CDR3 is TGTGCCAGCAGATCCGGGACTATCACTGAAGCTTTCTTT. Translating gives CASRSGTITEAFF.

This clonotype was seen a few times. J is TRBJ2-3 and V is TRBV9; D is uncertain. V lost 0 bases, J lost 1 base, and 15 bases lay in between. Germline CDR1 and CDR2: SGDLS and YYNGEE. The CDR3 contains 17 residues. CDR3 coding DNA: TGTGCCAGCAGCGTAGGGTTGGGCGTCCCGGGCACAGATACGCAGTATTTT. Protein sequence: CASSVGLGVPGTDTQYF.

This clonotype was seen a handful of times. The chain uses TRBV5-1 and TRBJ2-3, with D maybe TRBD2 (6 bases). Germline loops: CDR1 SGHRS, CDR2 YFSETQ. V was trimmed by 9 bases and J by 5 bases, leaving 19 bases between them. The CDR3 has 14 residues. CDR3 bases: TGCGCCACCGGCCCCGGGGGATGGGAAGATACGCAGTATTTT. This encodes CATGPGGWEDTQYF.

This sequence joins TRBV6-5 and TRBJ1-6; 8 bases map to TRBD1. V shed 3 bases and J 3 bases; nucleotides not matched to a gene: 1. This CDR3 is 15 amino acids long. Looked up from germline, CDR1 is MNHEY and CDR2 is SVGAGI. In DNA form, the CDR3 reads TGTGCCAGCAGTTATGGGACAGGCTATAATTCACCCCTCCACTTT. Encoded protein: CASSYGTGYNSPLHF.

V usage is TRBV4-1 and J usage is TRBJ1-1; D remains ambiguous. Germline V gene sequence: CDR1 MGHRA, CDR2 YSYEKL. This CDR3 has 13 residues. Trimming stripped 1 base from V and 6 bases from J, with 9 bases between. In DNA, the CDR3 is TGCGCCAGCAGCCAAGTTGGCGACGCTGAAGCTTTCTTT. Translation gives CASSQVGDAEAFF.

The V call is TRBV7-2, the J call TRBJ2-3; D not certain. The CDR3 is 12 amino acids. V was shortened by 10 bases and J by 6 bases, with 14 bases between the two germline ends. CDR1 is SGHTA, CDR2 FQGNSA, per germline. Here the CDR3 DNA reads TGTGCCACCAGACCACCCGGGGATACGCAGTATTTT. Translation gives CATRPPGDTQYF.